Presented here are 3 T cell receptor beta chains from one specimen sequenced in a study of blood T cell repertoires in COVID-19. Sequencing used immunoSEQ multiplex PCR; TCRdb keeps in-frame clones, though not all of them. The sample shows 300,000 to 450,000 clones, about 90% of them seen only once. Sequencing was carried out using PBMCs or T cells enriched from blood (not recorded which). The receptors here all came from a middle-aged man in a cohort exposed to, infected with or recovered from COVID-19 (not recorded which).

This sequence joins TRBV30 and TRBJ2-7, with D tentatively TRBD1 (5 bases). With 3 bases removed from V and 6 bases from J, the gap between germline ends came to 21 bases. The CDR3 is 15 amino acids. Germline V gene data show CDR1 as GTSNPN and CDR2 as SVGIG (reference sequence). For the CDR3, the DNA is TGTGCCTGGAGAATGAAGGGGCGATTGGGATTCGAGCAGTACTTC. The encoded protein is CAWRMKGRLGFEQYF.

Here the CDR3 reads CASSITSLVGGLFF. The DNA for the CDR3 is TGTGCCAGTAGTATAACGTCCCTGGTTGGGGGGCTGTTTTTT. The rearrangement links TRBV19 to TRBJ1-4; D might be TRBD1 (5 bases). The CDR3 sequence is 14 residues long. Per the germline V gene, CDR1 is LNHDA and CDR2 is SQIVND (reference sequence). V gave up 2 bases and J gave up 14 bases, with 18 bases separating them.

The gene calls are TRBV7-2 and TRBJ2-2, with 8 nucleotides matching TRBD2. After removal of 4 bases from V and 0 bases from J, the junction contained 7 bases not matched to a gene. Germline values: CDR1 SGHTA, CDR2 FQGNSA. The CDR3 is 17 residues long. The CDR3 sequence is CASSSPPGGSNTGELFF. The DNA for the CDR3 is TGTGCCAGCAGCTCCCCCCCGGGAGGGTCGAACACCGGGGAGCTGTTTTTT.